This T cell receptor beta chain was sequenced in a study of blood T cell repertoires in COVID-19. About the research overall: Spain, Italy and the United States supplied samples that represented acute and convalescent COVID-19.

Only in-frame clones appear in the TCRdb table, and some are missing; sequencing was by immunoSEQ multiplex PCR. The sample yields a few hundred thousand clones, around four fifths seen once. CDR1 is SGHNT, CDR2 YYREEE, per germline (reference sequence). The CDR3 is 15 amino acids. V was clipped by 1 base and J by 3 bases; unmatched bases: 4. This receptor was obtained from a woman aged 45-65 years who had recovered from COVID-19. Sequencing was performed on PBMCs or T cells enriched from blood (not recorded which). The chain recombines TRBV5-4 with TRBJ2-7; 10 bases match TRBD1. The CDR3 DNA is TGTGCCAGCAGCTTGTCGGGACAGGGGTTCTACGAGCAGTACTTC. This translates into CASSLSGQGFYEQYF. Full variable domain (missing parts from reference TRBV5-4 and TRBJ2-7): ETGVTQSPTHLIKTRGQQVTLRCSSQSGHNTVSWYQQALGQGPQFIFQYYREEENGRGNFPPRFSGLQFPNYSSELNVNALELDDSALYLCASSLSGQGFYEQYFGPGTRLTVT.